The rows below give T cell receptor beta chains drawn from one sample of a study of blood T cell repertoires in COVID-19. TCRdb keeps only in-frame clones here, not all; method: immunoSEQ multiplex PCR. The data contain approximately 180,000 clones, approximately 82% of them singletons. Sequencing was carried out using PBMCs or T cells enriched from blood (not recorded which). These receptor sequences come from a woman aged 60 to 75 with acute COVID-19. Each CDR3 is given with its conserved first and last residue. D genes are given only for firm matches. Not all rows give a size; the values are once, few, many and, for expanded clones, a class.

d_gene,j_gene,abundance,v_gene,CDR3aa,CDR3nt
TRBD2,TRBJ2-1,.,TRBV28,CASSARLAGGKNNEQFF,TGTGCCAGCAGTGCTCGACTAGCGGGAGGGAAAAACAATGAGCAGTTCTTC
.,TRBJ1-6,.,TRBV20-1,CSARGQGSYNSPLHF,TGCAGTGCTCGTGGGCAGGGCTCCTATAATTCACCCCTCCACTTT
TRBD2,TRBJ2-3,.,TRBV5-1,CASSLEAGGADTQYF,TGCGCCAGCAGCTTGGAGGCGGGAGGGGCAGATACGCAGTATTTT
.,TRBJ2-5,.,TRBV30,CAWSVSGGAETQYF,TGTGCCTGGAGTGTCTCTGGGGGGGCGGAGACCCAGTACTTC
.,TRBJ2-5,few,TRBV7-6,CASSLVPRGQETQYF,TGTGCCAGCAGCTTAGTGCCCAGGGGCCAAGAGACCCAGTACTTC
TRBD1,TRBJ2-7,.,TRBV18,CASSSGQGREQYF,TGTGCCAGCTCATCGGGACAGGGTCGGGAGCAGTACTTC
TRBD1,TRBJ1-3,.,TRBV10-3,CAISDGTARNTIYF,TGTGCCATCAGTGACGGGACAGCTCGAAACACCATATATTTT
.,TRBJ2-7,.,TRBV19,CASSQTYEQYF,TGTGCCAGTAGCCAGACCTACGAGCAGTACTTC
TRBD1,TRBJ2-5,once,TRBV9,CASSGPGQGAGETQYF,TGTGCCAGCAGCGGACCGGGACAGGGGGCGGGAGAGACCCAGTACTTC
.,TRBJ1-4,.,TRBV7-2,CASSYQTGESEKLFF,TGTGCCAGCAGCTACCAAACAGGAGAGTCCGAAAAACTGTTTTTT
TRBD1,TRBJ1-5,.,TRBV4-3,CASSQDLGDRGSQPQHF,TGCGCCAGCAGCCAAGATCTAGGCGACAGGGGCAGTCAGCCCCAGCATTTT
.,TRBJ2-1,.,TRBV7-9,CASSLYSGPYNEQFF,TGTGCCAGCAGCTTATACAGCGGGCCCTACAATGAGCAGTTCTTC
TRBD2,TRBJ2-1,.,TRBV7-6,CASSATTSGQYNEQFF,TGTGCCAGCAGCGCCACGACTAGCGGGCAATACAATGAGCAGTTCTTC
.,TRBJ2-2,.,TRBV30,CAWSAGNWDTGELFF,TGTGCCTGGAGTGCAGGGAATTGGGACACCGGGGAGCTGTTTTTT
.,TRBJ1-3,.,TRBV5-1,CASSGQGNTIYF,TGCGCCAGCAGCGGACAGGGAAACACCATATATTTT
TRBD2,TRBJ2-3,.,TRBV4-1,CASSQPRLAAIIGSTDTQYF,TGCGCCAGCAGCCAACCCAGACTAGCGGCAATTATTGGTAGCACAGATACGCAGTATTTT
.,TRBJ1-1,.,TRBV4-3,CASSHYGREAFF,TGCGCCAGCAGCCATTATGGGAGGGAAGCTTTCTTT
.,TRBJ1-1,.,TRBV5-4,CASSSAAGGTEAFF,TGTGCCAGCAGCTCAGCGGCCGGGGGCACTGAAGCTTTCTTT
.,TRBJ1-2,.,TRBV3-1/TRBV3-2,CASSGASLRGYTF,TGTGCCAGCAGCGGGGCCAGCCTAAGAGGCTACACCTTC
.,TRBJ1-1,.,TRBV3-1/TRBV3-2,CASSPYGDTEAFF,TGTGCCAGCAGTCCTTACGGGGACACTGAAGCTTTCTTT
TRBD2,TRBJ2-7,.,TRBV27,CASSLGSGRLGEQYF,TGTGCCAGCAGTTTGGGCAGCGGGAGGCTCGGCGAGCAGTACTTC
.,TRBJ1-4,few,TRBV5-5,CASSPWEREEKLFF,TGTGCCAGCAGCCCCTGGGAGAGAGAGGAAAAACTGTTTTTT
.,TRBJ1-5,.,TRBV6-6,CASTTPGGQPQHF,TGTGCCAGCACCACCCCGGGAGGCCAGCCCCAGCATTTT
.,TRBJ2-2,.,TRBV28,CASSLAGAVNTGELFF,TGTGCCAGCAGTTTAGCGGGGGCGGTGAACACCGGGGAGCTGTTTTTT
.,TRBJ1-1,.,TRBV19,CASSDTRTEAFF,TGTGCCAGTAGTGACACACGCACTGAAGCTTTCTTT
.,TRBJ2-5,.,TRBV21-1,CASSFCPQGACGETQYF,TGTGCCAGCAGCTTCTGCCCCCAGGGGGCATGTGGGGAGACCCAGTACTTC
TRBD2,TRBJ2-3,.,TRBV7-9,CASSPAVGRGGSTDTQYF,TGTGCCAGCAGCCCCGCAGTCGGGCGGGGGGGGAGCACAGATACGCAGTATTTT
TRBD2,TRBJ2-3,few,TRBV29-1,CSVDGSSGLTDTQYF,TGCAGCGTTGATGGATCTAGCGGACTCACAGATACGCAGTATTTT
.,TRBJ1-3,.,TRBV7-8,CASSLYSGNTIYF,TGTGCCAGCAGCTTGTACTCTGGAAACACCATATATTTT
.,TRBJ2-2,.,TRBV30,CAWARDSNTGELFF,TGTGCCTGGGCGAGGGACTCCAACACCGGGGAGCTGTTTTTT
TRBD1,TRBJ1-5,.,TRBV7-8,CASSADRASYQPQHF,TGTGCCAGCAGCGCCGACAGGGCCTCTTACCAGCCCCAGCATTTT
.,TRBJ2-3,.,TRBV18,CASSRTTGISTDTQYF,TGTGCCAGCTCACGAACGACAGGTATTTCGACAGATACGCAGTATTTT
.,TRBJ1-2,.,TRBV28,CASSARQEIYGYTF,TGTGCCAGCAGTGCTCGACAGGAAATTTATGGCTACACCTTC
TRBD1,TRBJ1-2,.,TRBV9,CASVWVERGQGHYGYTF,TGTGCCAGCGTCTGGGTAGAGCGGGGACAGGGACACTATGGCTACACCTTC
.,TRBJ2-2,.,TRBV5-8,CASSLERGGTGELFF,TGTGCCAGCAGCTTGGAACGGGGAGGCACCGGGGAGCTGTTTTTT
.,TRBJ2-1,.,TRBV18,CASSRNRGSYNEQFF,TGTGCCAGCTCGCGCAATCGCGGCTCCTACAATGAGCAGTTCTTC
TRBD2,TRBJ2-1,.,TRBV11-2,CASSQIRGPAGDHNEQFF,TGTGCCAGCAGCCAGATTAGAGGGCCCGCGGGAGACCACAATGAGCAGTTCTTC
.,TRBJ2-5,.,TRBV29-1,CSVGLGLETQYF,TGCAGCGTTGGTTTGGGGCTGGAGACCCAGTACTTC
.,TRBJ1-1,.,TRBV28,CASSSGGGTTEAFF,TGTGCCAGCAGTTCCGGGGGGGGGACCACTGAAGCTTTCTTT
.,TRBJ2-7,.,TRBV5-1,CASSARTGTYEQYF,TGCGCCAGCAGCGCGCGGACGGGGACCTACGAGCAGTACTTC